This T cell receptor (beta chain) is drawn from a study of blood T cell repertoires in COVID-19. Overall study: There were acute and convalescent COVID-19 samples, and they came from the United States, Italy and Spain. Sample material is recorded as cDNA or gDNA derived from T cells, B-cell-depleted T cells, or PBMCs.

The CDR3 is 14 amino acids. The trim removed 6 bases at V and 4 bases at J, leaving 5 bases unmatched. Germline values: CDR1 LNHDA, CDR2 SQIVND (reference sequence). Original analysis: Scientists estimated how many nucleated cells there were by amplifying reference gene primers. Generated by immunoSEQ multiplex PCR, the TCRdb table keeps only in-frame clones and is missing some. V and J calls and clone size come straight from that table; D and trimming were deduced from the DNA. The sample consists of over 110,000 clones, roughly 88% of them appearing once. The chain carries TRBV19 and TRBJ1-2, with TRBD1 matching over 10 bases. This TCR derives from a human donor in a cohort sampled during active COVID-19. Sample: peripheral blood. The chain's CDR3 is CASRPRDRGYGYTF. CDR3 bases: TGTGCCAGTAGGCCCAGGGACAGGGGCTATGGCTACACCTTC.